The present T cell receptor (beta chain) was sequenced within a study of shared clonotypes between healthy human individuals. Study outcomes and limitations: Donor clonotype sharing was expected to depend on sequencing depth.

For this clone: Its antigen is not known.

Here immunoSEQ multiplex PCR was the method, and the copy in TCRdb shows in-frame clones only, minus some. The table has 640,000 or so clones, around 72% seen once. Trimming stripped 1 base from V and 3 bases from J, with 19 bases between. This CDR3 contains 18 residues. Germline CDR1 is MGHDK and CDR2 is SYGVNS. The receptor was isolated from a woman under 40 in good health. The chain recombines TRBV25-1 with TRBJ2-1, with a possible D match to TRBD2 (6 bases). Sequenced input: memory CD4+ T cells sorted from blood. As for subset: CD45RA-negative fraction. The CDR3 DNA sequence: TGTGCCAGCAGTGAATCAATGCATGGAGGGCTGTACTACAATGAGCAGTTCTTC. This gives the protein CASSESMHGGLYYNEQFF.